This T cell receptor (beta chain) was sequenced during a study of shared clonotypes between healthy human individuals. Study overall: There were three CD4 naive, three CD4 memory, two CD8 naive and one CD8 memory plates per donor. Study-level results: Only blood samples were collected, and tissue repertoires likely differ. Unshared clonotypes carried lower generation probabilities than those common to all four donors.

Cells designated naive CD8 were CD45RO-negative and were positively selected for CCR7, with terminally differentiated effector memory CD45RA+ cells excluded. As processed by the authors: Filtering differed since immunoSEQ provided only junctions, with no quality scores. Measured with immunoSEQ multiplex PCR; TCRdb has only the in-frame clones, and not every one. The V and J calls and clone size were taken over from that table, and D and trimming were inferred from the DNA. The repertoire has some 2,000,000 clones, about 95% of them found once; the top ten carry 1.1%. A note on this clone: What it binds is not known.

Germline values: CDR1 SGHDT, CDR2 YYEEEE. The CDR3 is 16 amino acids. The junction had 7 bases not matched to a gene; V was cut back by 2 bases and J by 5 bases. The sequencing sample was made of naive CD8+ T cells sorted from blood. This TCR came from a man between 18 and 29 years old in good health. This chain uses TRBV5-6 with TRBJ2-5, with 12 bases that match TRBD2. The CDR3 loop is CASSFASGGAFETQYF. CDR3 DNA sequence: TGTGCCAGCAGCTTTGCTAGCGGGGGGGCCTTTGAGACCCAGTACTTC. The whole variable domain, remainder taken from reference TRBV5-6 and TRBJ2-5, is DAGVTQSPTHLIKTRGQQVTLRCSPKSGHDTVSWYQQALGQGPQFIFQYYEEEERQRGNFPDRFSGHQFPNYSSELNVNALLLGDSALYLCASSFASGGAFETQYFGPGTRLLVL.